This TCR beta chain came from a study of beta chain features in type 1 diabetes. General observations from the study: There was a possibility that cDNA sequencing over-represented cells with high TCR expression.

This clone was seen only a few times. Its antigen remains unidentified. Purity (above 95%) was reached by all sorted populations. The germline V gene has CDR1 SNHLY and CDR2 FYNNEI. V trimming: 6 bases; J trimming: 12 bases; junction bases outside the gene matches: 4. The CDR3 is 11 amino acids. Sequencing targeted expressed TCRB transcripts, as all isolated RNA had been reverse transcribed. Each sample of naive, central memory or regulatory T cells had, on average, about 3.57 million reads. Method: immunoSEQ multiplex PCR; TCRdb's copy keeps in-frame clones and lacks some. Of under 400,000 clones listed, over 9.5% are singletons.

This TCR derives from a man aged 18 to 30 in good health. The chain couples TRBV2 to TRBJ1-5, with 8 bases identical to TRBD1. Sequencing was done on a sample of naive CD4+ T cells from blood. The CDR3 spells CASSGTGNQHF. For the CDR3, the DNA is TGTGCCAGCAGCGGGACAGGAAACCAGCATTTT. The full variable domain, its missing parts supplied by reference TRBV2 and TRBJ1-5, is EPEVTQTPSHQVTQMGQEVILRCVPISNHLYFYWYRQILGQKVEFLVSFYNNEISEKSEIFDDQFSVERPDGSNFTLKIRSTKLEDSAMYFCASSGTGNQHFGDGTRLSIL.